This T cell receptor (beta chain) was documented in a study of shared clonotypes between healthy human individuals. The study's findings and limits: Naive subsets typically showed greater estimated richness than memory subsets.

200 to 250 ng DNA, 30,000 or so T cell genomes, went into each sorted-subset replicate PCR. The table came from immunoSEQ multiplex PCR; TCRdb's copy has only in-frame clones and leaves some out. In the table there are under 600,000 clones, roughly 98% of which are singletons. As for this clone: Its specificity is unknown.

Germline V gene lookup returns CDR1 PRHDT and CDR2 FYEKMQ (reference sequence). Deletions cut 3 bases from V and 4 bases from J, with 5 bases between. CDR3 length: 12 residues. Naive CD8 isolation took CD45RO-negative cells positively selected for CCR7 and excluded terminally differentiated effector memory CD45RA+ cells. Every contributor of samples was a Caucasian grown-up residing in Nashville, Tennessee. V is TRBV13 and J is TRBJ2-3; D ambiguous. The TCR was taken from a man aged 25 to 40 in good health. Sequencing used naive CD8+ T cells sorted from blood. CDR3: CASSFRPDTQYF. For the CDR3, the DNA is TGTGCCAGCAGCTTCCGACCAGATACGCAGTATTTT.